The clone carrying this T cell receptor (beta chain) was picked up one time. The CDR3 length is 15 residues. The V gene end was trimmed by 2 bases and the J gene end by 2 bases; junction bases not matched to a gene: 3. Germline-derived CDR1 and CDR2 are MNHEY and SMNVEV (reference sequence). Under the authors' procedure: The assay estimated nucleated cells by amplifying reference gene primers. The data were produced by immunoSEQ multiplex PCR, yet TCRdb's version contains in-frame clones alone and is incomplete. V, J and clone size are those of that table, while D and trimming were read from the DNA. The sample shows fewer than 250,000 clones, roughly nine tenths of them seen only once. The sample is drawn from a study of blood T cell repertoires in COVID-19. Study in general: Donors in the United States, Italy and Spain gave samples during acute or convalescent COVID-19. The cDNA or gDNA used as material had been derived from T cells, B-cell-depleted T cells, or PBMCs.

The origin of this receptor is a man in his 60s who had recovered from COVID-19. V is TRBV27 and J is TRBJ2-5, with 9 bases lining up with TRBD1. The sample taken for sequencing was peripheral blood. The CDR3 bases are TGTGCCAGCAGTTTACTGGGACAGGGTCAAGAGACCCAGTACTTC. This translates into CASSLLGQGQETQYF.